This T cell receptor (beta chain) is from a study of blood T cell repertoires in COVID-19. In the original analysis: Estimates of nucleated cell counts were drawn from the amplification of reference gene primers. The assay was immunoSEQ multiplex PCR, and TCRdb's table has in-frame clones only and misses some. That table furnishes V, J and clone size, whereas the DNA furnished D and trimming. Counted here are around 430,000 clones, around nine tenths occurring once; the ten biggest clones make up roughly 9.4%. The junction had 4 bases not matched to a gene; V was cut back by 3 bases and J by 4 bases. The CDR3 sequence is 14 residues long. In germline, CDR1 is SGHTA, CDR2 FQGNSA. The age range of participants was about 18 to 100 years, with residence in fewer than 25 US areas. Participants' own reports of clinical history determined their cohort assignment.

The receptor was derived from a woman aged 45 to 65 who had recovered from COVID-19. The chain combines TRBV7-2 with TRBJ2-5, with TRBD1 matching 8 bases. Sample: PBMCs or T cells enriched from blood (not recorded which). In DNA form, the CDR3 reads TGTGCCAGCAGCTTTGATGGACAGGGAGAGACCCAGTACTTC. It codes for CASSFDGQGETQYF. The full variable domain, completed using reference TRBV7-2 and TRBJ2-5, is GAGVSQSPSNKVTEKGKDVELRCDPISGHTALYWYRQSLGQGLEFLIYFQGNSAPDKSGLPSDRFSAERTGGSVSTLTIQRTQQEDSAVYLCASSFDGQGETQYFGPGTRLLVL.